These 17 T cell receptor beta chains were all obtained from the same sample, sequenced in a study of T cells in localized non-small cell lung cancer. Some clones are missing from TCRdb's copy, which holds only in-frame ones; the method was immunoSEQ multiplex PCR. The sample has around 83,000 clones; about three quarters are singletons. The source was PBMCs, collected before any cancer treatment. These receptors were obtained from a man aged 40-75 years with stage II squamous cell lung carcinoma.

The rearrangement links TRBV9 to TRBJ2-3; 11 bases are shared with TRBD2. The CDR3 has 15 residues. J lost 8 bases, V lost 3 bases, and 8 bases had no gene match. From germline, CDR1 is SGDLS and CDR2 YYNGEE. The DNA for the CDR3 is TGTGCCAGCAGCGCAACTAGCGGGGGTCAGGGTACGCAGTATTTT. The encoded protein is CASSATSGGQGTQYF.

V gene TRBV7-8 combines with J gene TRBJ1-5, with D possibly being TRBD1 (5 bases). Germline CDR1 SGHVS, CDR2 FQNEAQ. Trimming left V 7 bases short and J 7 bases short, with 20 bases between. The CDR3 length is 15 residues. CDR3 sequence: CASTAKGGAGQPQHF. The CDR3 nucleotides are TGTGCCAGCACCGCAAAGGGAGGGGCTGGACAGCCCCAGCATTTT.

As for this clone: One end of the junction varies from germline; a read error may be responsible. The J gene is TRBJ2-1, the V gene TRBV7-7; the match to TRBD2 covers 13 bases. Germline CDR1 is SSHAT and CDR2 is FNYEAQ (reference sequence). This CDR3 has 16 amino acids. The CDR3 region is CASSSGLAGVRSEQFF. CDR3 DNA sequence: TGTGCTAGCAGCTCCGGACTAGCGGGAGTTAGAAGTGAGCAGTTCTTC.

This chain uses TRBV6-6 with TRBJ2-7; perhaps TRBD1 as D (6 bases). With 7 bases removed from V and 7 bases from J, the gap between germline ends came to 20 bases. This CDR3 has 14 residues. Germline CDR1 MNHNY, CDR2 SVGAGI (reference sequence). The CDR3, as DNA: TGTGCCAGCACCCGAATGGGGGCCTTGGGGGAGCAGTACTTC. Translated, it gives CASTRMGALGEQYF.

The gene calls are TRBV2 and TRBJ1-5; D ambiguous. CDR1 and CDR2 (germline): SNHLY, FYNNEI. CDR3 length: 15 amino acids. V was pared by 6 bases and J by 1 base, with 13 bases between. The CDR3 loop reads CASSLRSGSNQPQHF. In nucleotides, the CDR3 is TGTGCCAGCAGCCTGAGGTCGGGCAGCAATCAGCCCCAGCATTTT.

The gene calls are TRBV7-2 and TRBJ2-1; D is undetermined. CDR1 is SGHTA and CDR2 is FQGNSA in the germline V gene. The CDR3 runs to 13 residues. V was cut by 1 base and J by 6 bases, with 7 bases left in between. Here the CDR3 DNA reads TGTGCCAGCAGCTTAGGGGTGGCCAATGAGCAGTTCTTC. Translation: CASSLGVANEQFF.

This chain links TRBV11-2 with TRBJ1-2, with D possibly matching TRBD1 (5 bases). From germline, CDR1 is SGHAT and CDR2 FQNNGV. V lost 0 bases and J lost 4, with 12 bases in between. CDR3 length: 15 residues. CDR3 region: CASSLDNQGGYGYTF. The CDR3 bases are TGTGCCAGCAGCTTAGATAACCAGGGCGGCTATGGCTACACCTTC. Supplemented by reference TRBV11-2 and TRBJ1-2, the full variable domain reads EAGVAQSPRYKIIEKRQSVAFWCNPISGHATLYWYQQILGQGPKLLIQFQNNGVVDDSQLPKDRFSAERLKGVDSTLKIQPAKLEDSAVYLCASSLDNQGGYGYTFGSGTRLTVV.

This clone has just a few counts. The CDR3 sequence: CASSFAQTGTGAGGYTF. CDR3 in DNA: TGTGCCAGCAGCTTTGCCCAGACGGGGACAGGCGCCGGCGGCTACACCTTC. The J gene is TRBJ1-2, the V gene TRBV5-8; 8 bases are a match to TRBD1. CDR3 size: 17 residues. Germline-derived CDR1 and CDR2 are SGHTS and YDEGEE. The junction had 17 bases not matched to a gene; V was cut back by 2 bases and J by 8 bases.

The rearrangement links TRBV28 to TRBJ1-1; the D gene is possibly TRBD1 (6 bases). Germline CDR1 reads MDHEN; CDR2 reads SYDVKM. The CDR3 loop spans 14 amino acids. Trimming pared 3 bases from V and 5 bases from J, leaving 13 bases between. DNA of the CDR3: TGTGCCAGCAGTTTGGGGGGCGGGAGAACTGAAGCTTTCTTT. Its protein product is CASSLGGGRTEAFF.

The chain uses TRBV7-2 and TRBJ2-3; no definite D call. The CDR3 totals 12 residues. Trimming stripped 0 bases from V and 6 bases from J, with 4 bases between. CDR1 and CDR2 from the germline V gene are SGHTA and FQGNSA. CDR3 DNA sequence: TGTGCCAGCAGCTTAGCCCGGGATACGCAGTATTTT. Translated: CASSLARDTQYF.

The chain recombines TRBV9 with TRBJ1-3; TRBD1 agrees at 9 bases. The CDR3 loop spans 17 amino acids. The V segment lost 4 bases and the J segment 0 bases; nucleotides outside the gene matches: 8. Per germline, CDR1 SGDLS and CDR2 YYNGEE. The CDR3 DNA reads as TGTGCCAGCAGCACCCGGACAGGGGCCACCTCTGGAAACACCATATATTTT. The encoded protein is CASSTRTGATSGNTIYF.

J is TRBJ1-6 and V is TRBV5-1; 8 bases fit TRBD1. This CDR3 contains 14 residues. The trim removed 3 bases at V and 7 bases at J, leaving 3 bases unmatched. CDR1 is SGHRS, CDR2 YFSETQ, per germline. The CDR3 loop is CASSWDRNNSPLHF. The CDR3 nucleotides read TGCGCCAGCAGCTGGGACAGGAACAATTCACCCCTCCACTTT.

The V and J genes are TRBV2 and TRBJ2-3, with D uncertain. Germline V gene data show CDR1 as SNHLY and CDR2 as FYNNEI. V lost 2 bases and J lost 2, with 8 bases in between. The CDR3 runs 14 residues. Here the CDR3 DNA reads TGTGCCAGCAGTGAAATCCTTTTCACAGATACGCAGTATTTT. Protein product: CASSEILFTDTQYF. Drawing the rest from reference TRBV2 and TRBJ2-3, the complete variable domain is EPEVTQTPSHQVTQMGQEVILRCVPISNHLYFYWYRQILGQKVEFLVSFYNNEISEKSEIFDDQFSVERPDGSNFTLKIRSTKLEDSAMYFCASSEILFTDTQYFGPGTRLTVL.

The chain joins TRBV7-9 to TRBJ2-7, with D tentatively TRBD2 (7 bases). The germline V gene encodes CDR1 SEHNR and CDR2 FQNEAQ (reference sequence). V was clipped by 3 bases and J by 3 bases, with 12 bases between them. The CDR3 runs 14 residues. The CDR3 DNA follows: TGTGCCAGCAGCTTCGGGGGGCTAATCTACGAGCAGTACTTC. Protein sequence: CASSFGGLIYEQYF.

The chain has TRBV4-3 and TRBJ2-7, with D possibly being TRBD1 or TRBD2 (6 bases each). The germline gives CDR1 LGHNA, CDR2 YSLEER. CDR3 length equals 16 residues. V was cut by 0 bases and J by 2 bases, with 14 bases left in between. The CDR3 DNA reads as TGCGCCAGCAGCCAAGATACGACGGGGGCGACCTACGAGCAGTACTTC. Translation: CASSQDTTGATYEQYF.

The J gene is TRBJ2-5, the V gene TRBV7-9, with D perhaps TRBD2 (7 bases). This CDR3 is built from 16 residues. V was cut by 3 bases and J by 4 bases, with 18 bases left in between. CDR1 is SEHNR and CDR2 is FQNEAQ in the germline V gene (reference sequence). As DNA, the CDR3 is TGTGCCAGCAGCTTTCAGGGCGGGGGCATTCGAGAGACCCAGTACTTC. It translates to CASSFQGGGIRETQYF.

The chain couples TRBV7-2 to TRBJ2-7; TRBD2 matches at 11 bases. The trim removed 4 bases at V and 6 bases at J, leaving 5 bases unmatched. The CDR3 covers 14 residues. CDR1 is SGHTA, CDR2 FQGNSA, per germline. The CDR3 region is CASSYSGGASEQYF. The CDR3 region has the DNA TGTGCCAGCAGCTATAGCGGGGGGGCCTCCGAGCAGTACTTC.